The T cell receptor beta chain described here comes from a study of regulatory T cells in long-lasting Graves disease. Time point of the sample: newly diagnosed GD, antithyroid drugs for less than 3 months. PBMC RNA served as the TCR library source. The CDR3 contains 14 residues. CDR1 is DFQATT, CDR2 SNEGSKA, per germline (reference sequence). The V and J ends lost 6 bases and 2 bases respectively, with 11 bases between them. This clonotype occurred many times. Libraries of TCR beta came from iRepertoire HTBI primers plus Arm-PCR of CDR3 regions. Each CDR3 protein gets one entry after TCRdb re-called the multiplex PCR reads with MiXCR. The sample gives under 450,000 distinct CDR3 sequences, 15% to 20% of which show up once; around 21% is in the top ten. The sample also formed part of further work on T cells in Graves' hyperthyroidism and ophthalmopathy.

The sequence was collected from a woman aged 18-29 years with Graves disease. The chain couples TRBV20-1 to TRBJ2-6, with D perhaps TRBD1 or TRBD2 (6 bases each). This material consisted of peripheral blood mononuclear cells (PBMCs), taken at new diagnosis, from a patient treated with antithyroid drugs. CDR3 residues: CSARRGAGANVLTF. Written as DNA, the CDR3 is TGCAGTGCCAGAAGGGGGGCTGGGGCCAACGTCCTGACTTTC.